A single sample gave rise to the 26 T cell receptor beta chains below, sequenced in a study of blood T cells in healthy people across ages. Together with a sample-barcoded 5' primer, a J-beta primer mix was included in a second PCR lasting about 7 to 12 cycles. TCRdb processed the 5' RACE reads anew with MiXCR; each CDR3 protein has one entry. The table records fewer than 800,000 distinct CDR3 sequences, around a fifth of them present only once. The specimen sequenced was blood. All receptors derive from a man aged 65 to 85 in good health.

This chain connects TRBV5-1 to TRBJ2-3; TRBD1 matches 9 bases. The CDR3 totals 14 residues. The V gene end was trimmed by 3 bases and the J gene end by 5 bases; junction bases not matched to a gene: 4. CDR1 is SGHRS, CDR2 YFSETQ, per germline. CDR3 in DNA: TGCGCCAGCAGCTGGGGACAGGGACAAGATACGCAGTATTTT. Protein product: CASSWGQGQDTQYF.

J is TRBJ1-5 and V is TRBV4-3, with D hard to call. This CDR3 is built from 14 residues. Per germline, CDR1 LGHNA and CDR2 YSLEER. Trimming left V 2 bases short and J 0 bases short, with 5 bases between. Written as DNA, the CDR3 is TGCGCCAGCAGCCAAACAAGTAGCAATCAGCCCCAGCATTTT. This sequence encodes CASSQTSSNQPQHF.

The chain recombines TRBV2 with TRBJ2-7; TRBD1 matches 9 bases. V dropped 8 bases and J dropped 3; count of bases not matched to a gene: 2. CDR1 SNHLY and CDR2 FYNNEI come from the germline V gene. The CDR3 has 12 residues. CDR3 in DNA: TGTGCCAGCGCGGACAGGGGCTACGAGCAGTACTTC. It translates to CASADRGYEQYF.

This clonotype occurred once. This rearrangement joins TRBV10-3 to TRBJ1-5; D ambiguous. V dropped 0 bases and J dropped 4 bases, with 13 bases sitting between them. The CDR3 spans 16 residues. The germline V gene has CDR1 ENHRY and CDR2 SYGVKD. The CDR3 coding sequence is TGTGCCATCAGTGAGTCGAACCCGGGGAGGAATCAGCCCCAGCATTTT. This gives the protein CAISESNPGRNQPQHF.

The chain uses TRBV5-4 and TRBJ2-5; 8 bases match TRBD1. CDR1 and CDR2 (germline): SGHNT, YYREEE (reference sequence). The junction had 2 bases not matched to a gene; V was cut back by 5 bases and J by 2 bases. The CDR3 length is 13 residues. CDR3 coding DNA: TGTGCCAGCAGGGGACAGGATCAAGAGACCCAGTACTTC. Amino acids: CASRGQDQETQYF.

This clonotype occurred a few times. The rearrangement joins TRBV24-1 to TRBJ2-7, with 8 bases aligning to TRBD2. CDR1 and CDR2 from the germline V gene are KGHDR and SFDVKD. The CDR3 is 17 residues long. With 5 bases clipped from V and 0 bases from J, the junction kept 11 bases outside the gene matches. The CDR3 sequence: CATSAPSGSGSSYEQYF. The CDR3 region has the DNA TGTGCCACCAGTGCTCCTAGCGGCAGCGGGAGCTCCTACGAGCAGTACTTC.

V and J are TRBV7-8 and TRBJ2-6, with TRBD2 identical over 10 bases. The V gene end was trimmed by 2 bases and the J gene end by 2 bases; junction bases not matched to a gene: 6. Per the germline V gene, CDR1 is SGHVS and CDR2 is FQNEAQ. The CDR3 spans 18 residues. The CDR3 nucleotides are TGTGCCAGCAGCTTAACAACCCTAGCGGGAGCTGGGGCCAACGTCCTGACTTTC. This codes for CASSLTTLAGAGANVLTF.

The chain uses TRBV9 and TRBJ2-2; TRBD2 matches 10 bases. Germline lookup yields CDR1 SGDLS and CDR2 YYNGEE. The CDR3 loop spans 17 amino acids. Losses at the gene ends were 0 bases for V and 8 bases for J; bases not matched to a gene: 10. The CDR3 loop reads CASSVAGLAGVPGELFF. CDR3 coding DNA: TGTGCCAGCAGCGTAGCTGGTCTAGCGGGAGTCCCGGGGGAGCTGTTTTTT. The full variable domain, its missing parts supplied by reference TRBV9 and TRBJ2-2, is DSGVTQTPKHLITATGQRVTLRCSPRSGDLSVYWYQQSLDQGLQFLIQYYNGEERAKGNILERFSAQQFPDLHSELNLSSLELGDSALYFCASSVAGLAGVPGELFFGEGSRLTVL.

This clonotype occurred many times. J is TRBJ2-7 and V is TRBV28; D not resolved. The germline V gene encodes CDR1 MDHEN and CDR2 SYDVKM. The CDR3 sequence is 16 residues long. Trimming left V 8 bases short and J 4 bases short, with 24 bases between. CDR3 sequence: CASGAPLLRVRYEQYF. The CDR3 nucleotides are TGTGCCAGCGGCGCCCCCCTTCTTCGTGTGAGGTACGAGCAGTACTTC.

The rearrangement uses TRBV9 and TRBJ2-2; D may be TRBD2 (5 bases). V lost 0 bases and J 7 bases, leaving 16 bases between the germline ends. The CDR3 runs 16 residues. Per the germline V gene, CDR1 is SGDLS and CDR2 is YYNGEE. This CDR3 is CASSVGRFLRGGELFF. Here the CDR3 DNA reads TGTGCCAGCAGCGTAGGACGGTTCCTCCGGGGCGGGGAGCTGTTTTTT.

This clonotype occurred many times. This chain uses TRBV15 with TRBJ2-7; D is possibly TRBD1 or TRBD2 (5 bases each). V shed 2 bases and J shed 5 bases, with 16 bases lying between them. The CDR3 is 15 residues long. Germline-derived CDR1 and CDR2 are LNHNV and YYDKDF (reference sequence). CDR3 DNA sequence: TGTGCCACCAGCAGATTCGTAGAGGGGAGCAACGAGCAGTACTTC. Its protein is CATSRFVEGSNEQYF.

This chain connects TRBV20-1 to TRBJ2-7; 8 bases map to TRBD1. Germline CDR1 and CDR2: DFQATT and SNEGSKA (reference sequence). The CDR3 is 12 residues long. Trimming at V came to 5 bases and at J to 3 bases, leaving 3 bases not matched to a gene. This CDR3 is CSAPDRGYEQYF. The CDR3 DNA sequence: TGCAGTGCTCCAGACAGGGGCTACGAGCAGTACTTC.

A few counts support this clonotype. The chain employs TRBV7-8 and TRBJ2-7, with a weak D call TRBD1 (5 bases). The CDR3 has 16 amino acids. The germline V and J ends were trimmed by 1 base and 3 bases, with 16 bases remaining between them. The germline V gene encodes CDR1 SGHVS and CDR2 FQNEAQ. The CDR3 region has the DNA TGTGCCAGCAGCTTAGTGTTGGCAGGGCTCGACTACGAGCAGTACTTC. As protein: CASSLVLAGLDYEQYF. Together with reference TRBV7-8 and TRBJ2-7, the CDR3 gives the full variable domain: GAGVSQSPRYKVAKRGQDVALRCDPISGHVSLFWYQQALGQGPEFLTYFQNEAQLDKSGLPSDRFFAERPEGSVSTLKIQRTQQEDSAVYLCASSLVLAGLDYEQYFGPGTRLTVT.

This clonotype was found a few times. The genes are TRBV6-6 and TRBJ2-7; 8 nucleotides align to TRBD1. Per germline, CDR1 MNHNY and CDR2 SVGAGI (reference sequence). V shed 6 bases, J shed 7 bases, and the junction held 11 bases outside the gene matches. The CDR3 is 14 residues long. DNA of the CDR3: TGTGCCAGCAGCCACTCGGGACAGGCTGGGGAGCAGTACTTC. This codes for CASSHSGQAGEQYF.

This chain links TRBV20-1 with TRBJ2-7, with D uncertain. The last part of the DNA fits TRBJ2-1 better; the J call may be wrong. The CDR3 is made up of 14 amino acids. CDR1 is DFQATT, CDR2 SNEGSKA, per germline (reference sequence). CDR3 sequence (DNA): TGCAGTGCTAGTGCCAGCTTATCGAACAATGAGCAGTTCTTC. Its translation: CSASASLSNNEQFF.

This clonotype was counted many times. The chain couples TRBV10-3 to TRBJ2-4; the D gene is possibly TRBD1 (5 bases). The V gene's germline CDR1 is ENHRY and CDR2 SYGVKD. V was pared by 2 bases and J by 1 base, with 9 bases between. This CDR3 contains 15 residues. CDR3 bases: TGTGCCATCAGTGAGGGGGCTAAGGCCAAAAACATTCAGTACTTC. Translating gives CAISEGAKAKNIQYF.

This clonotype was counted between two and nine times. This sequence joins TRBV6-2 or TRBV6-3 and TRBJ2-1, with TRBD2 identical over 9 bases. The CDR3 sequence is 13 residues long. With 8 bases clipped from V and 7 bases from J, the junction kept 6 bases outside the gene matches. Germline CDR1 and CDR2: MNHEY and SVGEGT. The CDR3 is CASRLAGRNEQFF. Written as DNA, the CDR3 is TGTGCCAGCCGCCTAGCGGGAAGGAATGAGCAGTTCTTC.

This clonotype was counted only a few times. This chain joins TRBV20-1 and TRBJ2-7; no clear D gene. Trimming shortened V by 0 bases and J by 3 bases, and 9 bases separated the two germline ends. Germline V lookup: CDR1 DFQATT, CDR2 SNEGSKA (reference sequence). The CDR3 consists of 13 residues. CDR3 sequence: CSARDKGRYEQYF. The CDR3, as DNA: TGCAGTGCTAGAGATAAAGGGCGCTACGAGCAGTACTTC.

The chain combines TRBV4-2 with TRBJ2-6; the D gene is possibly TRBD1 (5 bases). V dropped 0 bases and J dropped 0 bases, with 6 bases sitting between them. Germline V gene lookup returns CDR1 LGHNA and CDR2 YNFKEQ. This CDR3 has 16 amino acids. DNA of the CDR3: TGTGCCAGCAGCCAAGATGGGGCCTCTGGGGCCAACGTCCTGACTTTC. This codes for CASSQDGASGANVLTF.

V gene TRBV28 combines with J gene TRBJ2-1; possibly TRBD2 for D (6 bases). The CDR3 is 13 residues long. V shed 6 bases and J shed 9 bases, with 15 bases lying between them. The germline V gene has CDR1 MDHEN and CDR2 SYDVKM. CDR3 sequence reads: CASRARLVGEQFF. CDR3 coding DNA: TGTGCCAGCAGAGCCCGACTAGTGGGTGAGCAGTTCTTC.

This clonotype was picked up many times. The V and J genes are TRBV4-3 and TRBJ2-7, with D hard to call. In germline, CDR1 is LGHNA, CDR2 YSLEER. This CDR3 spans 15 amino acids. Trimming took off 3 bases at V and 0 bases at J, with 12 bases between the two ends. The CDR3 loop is CASSQVVQSSYEQYF. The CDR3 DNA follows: TGCGCCAGCAGCCAGGTAGTCCAGAGCTCCTACGAGCAGTACTTC.

The CDR3 DNA reads as TGCAGTGCTAGAGAGGGAACGGACTACAATGAGCAGTTCTTC. This sequence encodes CSAREGTDYNEQFF. The rearrangement uses TRBV20-1 and TRBJ2-1; D is unresolved. V was shortened by 0 bases and J by 3 bases, with 9 bases between the two germline ends. This CDR3 region has 14 residues. The V gene's germline CDR1 is DFQATT and CDR2 SNEGSKA (reference sequence).

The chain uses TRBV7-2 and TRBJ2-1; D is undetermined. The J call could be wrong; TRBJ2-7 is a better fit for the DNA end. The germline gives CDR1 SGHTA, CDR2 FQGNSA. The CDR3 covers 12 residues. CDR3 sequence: CASSYRNYEQYF. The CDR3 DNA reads TGTGCCAGCAGCTACAGAAACTACGAGCAGTACTTC.

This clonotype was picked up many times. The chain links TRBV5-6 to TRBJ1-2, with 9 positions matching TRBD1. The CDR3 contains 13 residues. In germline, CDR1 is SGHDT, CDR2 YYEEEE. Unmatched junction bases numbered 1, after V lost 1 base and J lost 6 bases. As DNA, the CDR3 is TGTGCCAGCAGCTTGCGACAGGGGGATGGCTACACCTTC. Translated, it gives CASSLRQGDGYTF.

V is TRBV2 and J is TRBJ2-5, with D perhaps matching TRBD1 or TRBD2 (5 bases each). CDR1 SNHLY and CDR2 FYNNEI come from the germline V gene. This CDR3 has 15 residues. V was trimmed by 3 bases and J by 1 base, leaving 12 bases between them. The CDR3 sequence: CASSEAFGGQETQYF. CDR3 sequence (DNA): TGTGCCAGCAGTGAGGCGTTTGGGGGCCAAGAGACCCAGTACTTC.

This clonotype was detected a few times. CDR3 DNA sequence: TGCAGTGCTAGGGGAACAGGGGTCTCCTACGAGCAGTACTTC. Translation: CSARGTGVSYEQYF. The rearrangement links TRBV20-1 to TRBJ2-5; 7 nucleotides align to TRBD1. The J call is doubtful: the DNA matches TRBJ2-7 better. CDR1 and CDR2 from the germline V gene are DFQATT and SNEGSKA (reference sequence). The CDR3 totals 14 residues.